A selection of T cell receptor beta chains follows, all from one sample in a study of shared clonotypes between healthy human individuals. Data came from immunoSEQ multiplex PCR; TCRdb stores just in-frame clones and leaves some out. The sample shows approximately 2.5 million clones, around nine tenths of them seen only once. Sample: naive CD4+ T cells sorted from blood. The receptors shown here come from a man between 18 and 35 years old in good health. CDR3s include the opening cysteine and the closing phenylalanine or tryptophan. A D gene is named only where the DNA matches it firmly. Clone sizes are given selectively: once, few, many, or a class where the clone is expanded.

-	TRBV5-1	TRBJ2-3	-	TGCGCCAGCAGCGTTGTAGGGTCCGATACGCAGTATTTT	CASSVVGSDTQYF
-	TRBV2	TRBJ2-3	-	TGTGCCAGCAGTCGGGTGCGGAGCACAGATACGCAGTATTTT	CASSRVRSTDTQYF
TRBD2	TRBV9	TRBJ2-7	-	TGTGCCAGCAGCGTAGAAGGTAGCGGGAGATTAAACTTC	CASSVEGSGRLNF
-	TRBV12-5	TRBJ2-3	-	TGTGCTAGTGGTTTGTACAACACAGATACGCAGTATTTT	CASGLYNTDTQYF
TRBD1	TRBV18	TRBJ1-1	-	TGTGCCAGCTCCGGACAGGGGGCTACTTTCACTGAAGCTTTCTTT	CASSGQGATFTEAFF
TRBD2	TRBV25-1	TRBJ2-7	-	TGTGCCAGCAGGCCCGGGACTAGCCCTCCCGAGCAGTACTTC	CASRPGTSPPEQYF
-	TRBV12-5	TRBJ1-2	-	TGTGCTAGTGGGGGCAGGGACTATGGCTACACCTTC	CASGGRDYGYTF
-	TRBV18	TRBJ2-7	-	TGTGCCAGCTCACCGGCGAGGGGAAAGGGCTACGAGCAGTACTTC	CASSPARGKGYEQYF
-	TRBV11-2	TRBJ2-7	-	TGTGCCAGCAGCTTAGGGGACCTTTACGAGCAGTACTTC	CASSLGDLYEQYF
-	TRBV28	TRBJ1-1	-	TGTGCCAGCAACGACAGCCAGGAGAAAAGAAGACGAGCTTTCTTT	CASNDSQEKRRRAFF
-	TRBV30	TRBJ2-2	once	TGTGCCTGGAGTAGCTTTGGGGAGCTGTTTTTT	CAWSSFGELFF
TRBD2	TRBV29-1	TRBJ2-3	-	TGCAGCTTTTGGTGGGCGGGAGGCACAGATACGCAGTATTTT	CSFWWAGGTDTQYF
-	TRBV5-4	TRBJ2-1	few	TGTGCCAGCAGCTCCTCGGGGCCGTCCGGGAATGAGCAGTTCTTC	CASSSSGPSGNEQFF
TRBD1	TRBV10-2	TRBJ2-5	-	TGCGCCAGCAGTGGACAGGGGGAAGGGACCCAGTACTTC	CASSGQGEGTQYF
TRBD2	TRBV10-3	TRBJ2-1	-	TGTGCCATCAGTGGAGGGACTAGCGGGTTTAATGAGCAGTTCTTC	CAISGGTSGFNEQFF
-	TRBV29-1	TRBJ1-1	-	TGCAGCGGGGGCCGGGGCGGACTGAACACTGAAGCTTTCTTT	CSGGRGGLNTEAFF
TRBD1	TRBV6-6	TRBJ2-1	-	TGTGCCAGCAGTACTACCGGGACAGGGTACAATGAGCAGTTCTTC	CASSTTGTGYNEQFF
-	TRBV9	TRBJ2-7	once	TGTGCCAGCAGCGTAGGAGGGGCCGGATACGAGCAGTACTTC	CASSVGGAGYEQYF
TRBD1	TRBV9	TRBJ2-7	-	TGTGCCAGCAGCGCCACAGGGGGCGCCTACGAGCAGTACTTC	CASSATGGAYEQYF
TRBD1	TRBV5-4	TRBJ1-1	-	TGTGCCAGCAGCTTGGGACAGGGGGTAGTGAACACTGAAGCTTTCTTT	CASSLGQGVVNTEAFF
-	TRBV7-2	TRBJ1-6	few	TGTGCCAGCAGCGCCCCGGGAAGGGGGAATTCACCCCTCCACTTT	CASSAPGRGNSPLHF
-	TRBV5-1	TRBJ2-7	-	TGCGCCAGCGGCCTGGTGGGGATGGGCTACGAGCAGTACTTC	CASGLVGMGYEQYF
TRBD1	TRBV7-2	TRBJ1-1	-	TGTGCCAGCAGCTTACGGGGGCCAACAGGGGTCCGGGAAGCTTTCTTT	CASSLRGPTGVREAFF
TRBD1	TRBV28	TRBJ1-1	-	TGTGCCAGCAGTCCAACTGGGACAGTGAACACTGAAGCTTTCTTT	CASSPTGTVNTEAFF
-	TRBV30	TRBJ2-5	-	TGTGCCTGGACTATAGGAGGAGAGACCCAGTACTTC	CAWTIGGETQYF
-	TRBV19	TRBJ2-7	-	TGTGCCAGTAGCCCGAGGACCGACTCCTACGAGCAGTACTTC	CASSPRTDSYEQYF
-	TRBV18	TRBJ1-2	-	TGTGCCAGCTCACCAGGGACTGATGGCTACACCTTC	CASSPGTDGYTF
-	TRBV7-6	TRBJ1-2	-	TGTGCCAGCAGCTCCCGAGTTCTCCTGGAACTACGAGGCTACACCTTC	CASSSRVLLELRGYTF
TRBD2	TRBV5-1	TRBJ2-5	-	TGCGCCAGCAGCTTGGAGGCTAGCGGGATGTCCTACCAAGAGACCCAGTACTTC	CASSLEASGMSYQETQYF
TRBD1	TRBV7-9	TRBJ1-1	-	TGTGCCAGCAGCTTTAGGGGACAGGGGGCGGCCTCCGCTGAAGCTTTCTTT	CASSFRGQGAASAEAFF
-	TRBV6-6	TRBJ1-5	-	TGTGCCAGCACCAGTATGAGAGGAAATCAGCCCCAGCATTTT	CASTSMRGNQPQHF
-	TRBV14	TRBJ1-2	-	TGTGCCAGCAGCCAAGATCCGGCAGGCTACTATGGCTACACCTTC	CASSQDPAGYYGYTF
-	TRBV5-6	TRBJ1-5	once	TGTGCCAGCAGCTTGGCCATGGAAATTAGCAATCAGCCCCAGCATTTT	CASSLAMEISNQPQHF
-	TRBV7-3	TRBJ2-1	-	TGTGCCAGCAGCTTATCCCAGGGGGGTCAAAACAATGAGCAGTTCTTC	CASSLSQGGQNNEQFF
TRBD2	TRBV6-1	TRBJ2-1	-	TGTGCCAGCTTACTAGCGGGGGGGTACAATGAGCAGTTCTTC	CASLLAGGYNEQFF
-	TRBV20-1	TRBJ1-2	-	TGCAGTGCTATCCGGGGGGATATCTACACCTTC	CSAIRGDIYTF
-	TRBV10-3	TRBJ2-7	-	TGTGCCATCAGTGATTTGGACGGTTCCTCCTACGAGCAGTACTTC	CAISDLDGSSYEQYF